The clone carrying this TCR beta chain came up a few times. This sample was included in a study of blood T cell repertoires in COVID-19. As for the study in general: Samples taken during acute and convalescent COVID-19 were collected in the United States, Italy and Spain.

Libraries were prepared by immunoSEQ multiplex PCR; TCRdb keeps only in-frame clonotypes and omits some of them. The sample shows more than 300,000 clones, roughly 91% of them seen only once. Germline CDR1 SGHAT, CDR2 FQNNGV. Trimming removed 2 bases at V and 2 bases at J, with 14 bases between. CDR3 length: 16 residues. The sequencing input was peripheral blood. The receptor was derived from a woman aged 25-40 years with COVID-19, enrolled during active disease. J is TRBJ2-3 and V is TRBV11-2; TRBD2 is a possible D gene (6 bases). The CDR3 sequence: CASSLSTGVNTDTQYF. Here the CDR3 DNA reads TGTGCCAGCAGCTTAAGTACGGGGGTCAACACAGATACGCAGTATTTT.